These T cell receptor beta chains were read from a single sample in a study of vaccination and CD4 T cells after COVID-19. These receptors' antigens are unknown. TCRdb reanalysed the PCR reads using MiXCR and keeps one entry per CDR3 protein. The repertoire holds roughly 26,000 distinct CDR3 sequences, with approximately 40% as singletons. The sample taken for sequencing was CD4+ T cells from blood, cultured in vitro. The receptors originated from a human donor who had recovered from COVID-19. Both conserved end residues are part of each CDR3.

v_call: TRBV11-2
cdr3_length: 16
j_call: TRBJ2-7
cdr3_aa: CASSLLRGEGAYEQYF

v_call: TRBV24-1
cdr3_length: 14
j_call: TRBJ1-5
cdr3_aa: CATSVHRSNQPQHF

v_call: TRBV2
cdr3_length: 15
j_call: TRBJ1-6
cdr3_aa: CASSGVARAASPLHF

v_call: TRBV24-1
cdr3_length: 14
j_call: TRBJ1-5
cdr3_aa: CATSEGRGNQPQHF

v_call: TRBV27
cdr3_length: 17
j_call: TRBJ1-1
cdr3_aa: CASSLPPGQHRNTEAFF

v_call: TRBV7-7
cdr3_length: 15
j_call: TRBJ2-3
cdr3_aa: CASSLPPAHTDTQYF

v_call: TRBV20-1
cdr3_length: 15
j_call: TRBJ2-7
cdr3_aa: CSAETLLAGRYEQYF

v_call: TRBV29-1
cdr3_length: 12
j_call: TRBJ2-3
cdr3_aa: CSVLASTDTQYF

v_call: TRBV7-2
cdr3_length: 13
j_call: TRBJ2-1
cdr3_aa: CASSGVSLNEQFF

v_call: TRBV6-5
cdr3_length: 16
j_call: TRBJ2-2
cdr3_aa: CASSYLASGRAGELFF

v_call: TRBV6-1
cdr3_length: 15
j_call: TRBJ1-2
cdr3_aa: CASSEARASGYGYTF

v_call: TRBV6-5
cdr3_length: 15
j_call: TRBJ1-5
cdr3_aa: CASSYPGNSNQPQHF

v_call: TRBV12-3/TRBV12-4
cdr3_length: 15
j_call: TRBJ2-2
cdr3_aa: CASSRQGASTGELFF

v_call: TRBV2
cdr3_length: 13
j_call: TRBJ1-2
cdr3_aa: CATEDSLSYGYTF

v_call: TRBV6-2/TRBV6-3
cdr3_length: 17
j_call: TRBJ1-2
cdr3_aa: CASNGDRVSFRNYGYTF

v_call: TRBV6-1
cdr3_length: 14
j_call: TRBJ2-4
cdr3_aa: CASSQGAQGNIQYF